Listed here is a single T cell receptor beta chain. This entry is derived from a study of blood T cell repertoires in COVID-19. Study overall: Both acute and convalescent COVID-19 samples were obtained from the United States, Italy and Spain. T cells, B-cell-depleted T cells, or PBMCs provided the cDNA or gDNA that served as material.

J gave up 4 bases and V 11 bases, and 5 bases lay outside the gene matches. This CDR3 has 13 amino acids. Per the original data handling: Using reference gene primer amplification, nucleated cell counts were estimated. Using immunoSEQ multiplex PCR, the repertoire was profiled, and TCRdb retains in-frame clones only, with some absent. V, J and clone size were drawn from that table, and D and trimming were deduced from the DNA. In the table there are approximately 60,000 clones, 84% of which are singletons. Sample: peripheral blood. The origin of this receptor is a man between 65 and 80 years old with active COVID-19. This chain links TRBV12-3 or TRBV12-4 with TRBJ2-2; 9 bases are a match to TRBD2. The CDR3 bases are TGTGCCTGTAGCGGGAGCACCACCGGGGAGCTGTTTTTT. Its protein product is CACSGSTTGELFF.